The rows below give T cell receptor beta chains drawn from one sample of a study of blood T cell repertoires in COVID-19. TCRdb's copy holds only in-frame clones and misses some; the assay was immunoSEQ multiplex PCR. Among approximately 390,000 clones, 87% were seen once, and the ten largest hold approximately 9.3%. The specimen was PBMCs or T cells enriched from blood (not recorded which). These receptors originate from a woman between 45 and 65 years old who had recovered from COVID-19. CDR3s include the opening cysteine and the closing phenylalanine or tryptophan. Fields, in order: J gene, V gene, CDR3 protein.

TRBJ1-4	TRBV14	CASNPGGTKNEKLFF
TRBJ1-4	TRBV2	CASSPGTGLNLLF
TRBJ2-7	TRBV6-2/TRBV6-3	CASSPRLGGGLRSSYEQYF
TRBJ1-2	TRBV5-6	CASSRQGNIGYGYTF
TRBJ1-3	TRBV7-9	CASSEGGWIGNTIYF
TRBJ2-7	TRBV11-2	CASSLTGLGPLYEQYF
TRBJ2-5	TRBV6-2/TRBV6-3	CASSTIVGTQYF
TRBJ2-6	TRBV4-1	CASSHLSSGANVLTF
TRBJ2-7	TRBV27	CASSFFPFYEQYF
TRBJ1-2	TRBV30	CAWDRGPDYGYTF
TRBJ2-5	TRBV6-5	CASSYLGQGVGETQYF
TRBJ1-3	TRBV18	CASSPGTDGNTIYF
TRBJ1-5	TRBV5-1	CASSRTGGDQPQHF
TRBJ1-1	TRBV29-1	CSVEDLSPEAFF
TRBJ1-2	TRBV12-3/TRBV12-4	CASSLGGYYGYTF
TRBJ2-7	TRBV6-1	CASSEGDSSYEQYF
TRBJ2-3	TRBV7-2	CASSLEIQRGSTDTQYF
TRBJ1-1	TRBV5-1	CASSTANTEAFF
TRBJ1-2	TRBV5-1	CASSSGQGTYGYTF
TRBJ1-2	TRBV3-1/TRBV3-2	CASSPTRRDRDDYGYTF
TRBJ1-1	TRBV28	CASSYRAPTEAFF
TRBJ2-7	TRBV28	CASSQTSGSYEQYF
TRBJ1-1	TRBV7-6	CASSPRGGRNTEAFF
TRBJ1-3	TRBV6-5	CASSYSPGSGNTIYF
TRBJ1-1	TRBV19	CASNRGMNTEAFF
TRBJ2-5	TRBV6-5	CASSKGAETQYF
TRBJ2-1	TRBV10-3	CAISNDRELGNEQFF
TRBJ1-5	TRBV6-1	CASSEASGLNQPQHF
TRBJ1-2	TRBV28	CASSGGAGPTGYTF
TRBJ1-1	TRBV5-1	CASSSGLGIEAFF
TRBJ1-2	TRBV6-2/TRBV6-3	CASSYQGLSYGYTF
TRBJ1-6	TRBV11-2	CASSFRTDSSYNSPLHF